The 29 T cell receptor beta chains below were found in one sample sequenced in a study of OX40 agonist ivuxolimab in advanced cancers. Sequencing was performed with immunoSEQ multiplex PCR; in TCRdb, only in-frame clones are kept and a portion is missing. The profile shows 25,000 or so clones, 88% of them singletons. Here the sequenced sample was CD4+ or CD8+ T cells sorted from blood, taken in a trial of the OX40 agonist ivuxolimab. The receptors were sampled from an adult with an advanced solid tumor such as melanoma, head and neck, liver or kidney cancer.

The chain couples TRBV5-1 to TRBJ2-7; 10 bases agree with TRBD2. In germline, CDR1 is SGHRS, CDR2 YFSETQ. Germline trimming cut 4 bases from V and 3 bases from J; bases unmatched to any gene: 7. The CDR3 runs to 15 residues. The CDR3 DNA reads TGCGCCAGCAGCCAGGGACTAGCGAACGGCTACGAGCAGTACTTC. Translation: CASSQGLANGYEQYF. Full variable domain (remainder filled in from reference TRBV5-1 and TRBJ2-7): KAGVTQTPRYLIKTRGQQVTLSCSPISGHRSVSWYQQTPGQGLQFLFEYFSETQRNKGNFPGRFSGRQFSNSRSEMNVSTLELGDSALYLCASSQGLANGYEQYFGPGTRLTVT.

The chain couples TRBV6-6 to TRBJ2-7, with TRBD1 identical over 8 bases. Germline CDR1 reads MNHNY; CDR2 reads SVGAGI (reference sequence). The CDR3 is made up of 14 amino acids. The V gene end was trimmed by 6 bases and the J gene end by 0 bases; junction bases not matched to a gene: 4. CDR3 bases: TGTGCCAGCAGCACGGGACAGGCCTCCTACGAGCAGTACTTC. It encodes CASSTGQASYEQYF.

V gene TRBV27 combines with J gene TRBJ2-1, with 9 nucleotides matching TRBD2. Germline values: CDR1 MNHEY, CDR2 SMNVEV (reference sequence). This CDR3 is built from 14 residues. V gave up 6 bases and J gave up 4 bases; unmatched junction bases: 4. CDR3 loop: CASSPSGTYNEQFF. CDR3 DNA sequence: TGTGCCAGCAGCCCTAGCGGGACTTACAATGAGCAGTTCTTC.

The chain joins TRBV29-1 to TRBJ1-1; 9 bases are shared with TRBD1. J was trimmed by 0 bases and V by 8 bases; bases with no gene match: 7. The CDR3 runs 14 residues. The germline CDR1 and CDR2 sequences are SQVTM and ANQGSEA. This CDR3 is CSPRQGVVNTEAFF. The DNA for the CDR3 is TGCAGCCCAAGACAGGGGGTCGTGAACACTGAAGCTTTCTTT.

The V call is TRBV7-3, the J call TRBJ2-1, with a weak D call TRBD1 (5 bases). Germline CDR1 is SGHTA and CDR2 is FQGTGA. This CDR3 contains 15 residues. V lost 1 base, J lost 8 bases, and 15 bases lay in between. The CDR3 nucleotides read TGTGCCAGCAGCTTAATGGGGCAGGTGTATGATGAGCAGTTCTTC. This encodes CASSLMGQVYDEQFF.

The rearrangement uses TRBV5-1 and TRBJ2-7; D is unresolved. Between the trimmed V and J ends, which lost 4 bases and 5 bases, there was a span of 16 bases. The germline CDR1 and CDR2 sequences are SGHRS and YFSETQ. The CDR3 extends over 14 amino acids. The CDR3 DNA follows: TGCGCCAGCAGCCCCTTGGTCGCCGGTAACGAGCAGTACTTC. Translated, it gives CASSPLVAGNEQYF. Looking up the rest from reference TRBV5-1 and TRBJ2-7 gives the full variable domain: KAGVTQTPRYLIKTRGQQVTLSCSPISGHRSVSWYQQTPGQGLQFLFEYFSETQRNKGNFPGRFSGRQFSNSRSEMNVSTLELGDSALYLCASSPLVAGNEQYFGPGTRLTVT.

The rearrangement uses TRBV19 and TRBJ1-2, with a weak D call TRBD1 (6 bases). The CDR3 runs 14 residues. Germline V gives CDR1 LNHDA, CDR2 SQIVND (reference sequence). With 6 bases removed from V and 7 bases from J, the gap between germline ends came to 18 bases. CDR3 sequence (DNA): TGTGCCAGTAGGCGCCGGGAGGGGGTAGGTGGCTACACCTTC. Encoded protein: CASRRREGVGGYTF.

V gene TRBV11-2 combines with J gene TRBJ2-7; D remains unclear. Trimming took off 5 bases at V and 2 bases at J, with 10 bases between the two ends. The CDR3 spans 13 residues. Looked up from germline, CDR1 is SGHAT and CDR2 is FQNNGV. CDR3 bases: TGTGCCAGCAGCCCGTATCCCCCCTACGAGCAGTACTTC. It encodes CASSPYPPYEQYF.

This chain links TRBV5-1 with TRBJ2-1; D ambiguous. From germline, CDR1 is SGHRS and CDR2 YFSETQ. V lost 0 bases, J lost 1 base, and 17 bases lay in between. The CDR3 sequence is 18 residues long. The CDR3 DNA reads TGCGCCAGCAGCTTGGCCCGCGACTCCATCCTTTCCTACAATGAGCAGTTCTTC. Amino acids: CASSLARDSILSYNEQFF.

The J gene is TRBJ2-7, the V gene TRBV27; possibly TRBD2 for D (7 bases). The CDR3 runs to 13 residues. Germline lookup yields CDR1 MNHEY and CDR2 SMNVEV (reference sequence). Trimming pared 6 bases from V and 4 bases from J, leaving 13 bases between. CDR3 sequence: CASSHKGGYEQYF. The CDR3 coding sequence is TGTGCCAGCAGCCATAAGGGGGGGTACGAGCAGTACTTC.

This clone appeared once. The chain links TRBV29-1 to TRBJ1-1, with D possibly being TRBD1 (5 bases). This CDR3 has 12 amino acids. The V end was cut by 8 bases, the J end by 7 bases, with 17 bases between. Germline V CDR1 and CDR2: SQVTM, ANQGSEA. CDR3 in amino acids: CSLQRQLSEAFF. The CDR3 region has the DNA TGCAGCCTTCAGAGACAGTTAAGTGAAGCTTTCTTT.

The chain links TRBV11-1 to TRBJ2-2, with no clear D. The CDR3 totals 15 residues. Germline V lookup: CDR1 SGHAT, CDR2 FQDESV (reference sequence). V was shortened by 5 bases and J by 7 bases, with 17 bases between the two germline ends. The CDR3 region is CASSPQAGHNGELFF. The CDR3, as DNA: TGTGCCAGCAGCCCCCAGGCAGGCCACAACGGGGAGCTGTTTTTT.

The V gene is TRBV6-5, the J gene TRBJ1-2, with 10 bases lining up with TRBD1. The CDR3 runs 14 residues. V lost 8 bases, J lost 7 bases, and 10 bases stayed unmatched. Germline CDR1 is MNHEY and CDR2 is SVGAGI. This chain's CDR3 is CASAPGQGTGGYTF. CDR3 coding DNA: TGTGCCAGCGCACCGGGACAGGGGACGGGTGGCTACACCTTC.

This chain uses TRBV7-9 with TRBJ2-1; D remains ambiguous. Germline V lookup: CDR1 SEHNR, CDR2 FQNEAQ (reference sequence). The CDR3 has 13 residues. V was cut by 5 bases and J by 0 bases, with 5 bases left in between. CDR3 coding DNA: TGTGCCAGCAGCCCCACCTCCTACAATGAGCAGTTCTTC. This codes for CASSPTSYNEQFF.

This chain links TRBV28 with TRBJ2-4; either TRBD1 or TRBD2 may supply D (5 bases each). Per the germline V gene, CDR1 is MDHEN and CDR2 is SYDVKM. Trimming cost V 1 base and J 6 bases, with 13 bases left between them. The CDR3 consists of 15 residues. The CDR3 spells CASSLSRGQGNIQYF. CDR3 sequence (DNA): TGTGCCAGCAGTTTATCCCGGGGCCAGGGAAACATTCAGTACTTC.

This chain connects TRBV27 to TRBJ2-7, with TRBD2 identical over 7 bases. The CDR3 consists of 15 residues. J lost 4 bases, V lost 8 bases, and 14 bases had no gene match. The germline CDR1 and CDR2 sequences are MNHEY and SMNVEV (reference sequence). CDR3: CASPSPPWGGYEQYF. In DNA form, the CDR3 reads TGTGCCAGCCCCTCCCCCCCATGGGGGGGTTACGAGCAGTACTTC.

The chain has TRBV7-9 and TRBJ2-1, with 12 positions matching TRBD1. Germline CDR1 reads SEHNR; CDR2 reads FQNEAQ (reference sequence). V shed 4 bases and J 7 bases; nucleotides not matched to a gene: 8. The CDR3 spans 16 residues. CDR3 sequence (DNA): TGTGCCAGCAGCTGGACGGGGACAGGGGGCCGGAATGAGCAGTTCTTC. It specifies CASSWTGTGGRNEQFF.

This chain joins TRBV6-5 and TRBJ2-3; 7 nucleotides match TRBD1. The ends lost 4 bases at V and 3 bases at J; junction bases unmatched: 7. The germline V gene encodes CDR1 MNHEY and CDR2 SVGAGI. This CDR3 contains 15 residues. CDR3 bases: TGTGCCAGCAGTTCACAAGGGACAGTGACAGATACGCAGTATTTT. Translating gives CASSSQGTVTDTQYF.

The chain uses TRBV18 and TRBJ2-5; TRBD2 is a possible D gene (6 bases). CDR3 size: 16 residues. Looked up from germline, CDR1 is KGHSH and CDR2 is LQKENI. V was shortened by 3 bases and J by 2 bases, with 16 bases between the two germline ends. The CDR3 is CASSPLTSGSQETQYF. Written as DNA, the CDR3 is TGTGCCAGCTCACCTCTGACTAGTGGGAGTCAAGAGACCCAGTACTTC.

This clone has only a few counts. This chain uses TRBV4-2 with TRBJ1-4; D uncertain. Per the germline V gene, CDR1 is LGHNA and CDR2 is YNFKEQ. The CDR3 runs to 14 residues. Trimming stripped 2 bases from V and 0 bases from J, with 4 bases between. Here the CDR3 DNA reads TGTGCCAGCAGCCAACAGGCAACTAATGAAAAACTGTTTTTT. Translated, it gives CASSQQATNEKLFF.

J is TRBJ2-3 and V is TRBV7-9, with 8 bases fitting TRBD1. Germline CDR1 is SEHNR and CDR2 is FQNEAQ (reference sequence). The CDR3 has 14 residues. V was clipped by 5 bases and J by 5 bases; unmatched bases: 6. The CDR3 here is CASSPWTGQDTQYF. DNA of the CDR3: TGTGCCAGCAGCCCCTGGACAGGGCAAGATACGCAGTATTTT.

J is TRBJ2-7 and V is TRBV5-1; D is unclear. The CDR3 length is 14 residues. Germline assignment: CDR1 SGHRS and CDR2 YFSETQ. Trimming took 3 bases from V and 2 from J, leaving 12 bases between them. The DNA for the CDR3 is TGCGCCAGCAGCTGGAGTGGGGAAGCCTACGAGCAGTACTTC. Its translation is CASSWSGEAYEQYF. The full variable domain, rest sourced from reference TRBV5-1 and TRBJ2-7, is KAGVTQTPRYLIKTRGQQVTLSCSPISGHRSVSWYQQTPGQGLQFLFEYFSETQRNKGNFPGRFSGRQFSNSRSEMNVSTLELGDSALYLCASSWSGEAYEQYFGPGTRLTVT.

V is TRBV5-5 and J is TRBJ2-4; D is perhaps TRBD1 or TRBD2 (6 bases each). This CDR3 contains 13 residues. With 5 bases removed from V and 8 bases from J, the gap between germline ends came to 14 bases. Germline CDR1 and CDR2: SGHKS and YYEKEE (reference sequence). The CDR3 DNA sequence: TGTGCCAGCAGATGGGGGCCGGGGGACATTCAGTACTTC. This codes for CASRWGPGDIQYF.

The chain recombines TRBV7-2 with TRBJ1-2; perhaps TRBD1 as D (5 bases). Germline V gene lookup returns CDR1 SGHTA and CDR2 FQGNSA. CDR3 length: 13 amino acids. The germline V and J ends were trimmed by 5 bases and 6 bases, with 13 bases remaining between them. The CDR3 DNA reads TGTGCCAGCAGCCCGGGACCCGGGCATGGCTACACCTTC. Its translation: CASSPGPGHGYTF.

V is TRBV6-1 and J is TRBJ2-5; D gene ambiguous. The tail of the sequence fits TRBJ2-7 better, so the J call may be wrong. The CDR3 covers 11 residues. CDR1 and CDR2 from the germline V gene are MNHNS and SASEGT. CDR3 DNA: TGTGCCAGCACAGATACCTACGAGCAGTACTTC. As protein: CASTDTYEQYF.

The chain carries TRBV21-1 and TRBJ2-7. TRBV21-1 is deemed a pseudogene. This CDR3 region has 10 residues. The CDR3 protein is CASTPGPDLF. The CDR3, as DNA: TGTGCCAGCACCCCGGGACCGGACCTGTTC.

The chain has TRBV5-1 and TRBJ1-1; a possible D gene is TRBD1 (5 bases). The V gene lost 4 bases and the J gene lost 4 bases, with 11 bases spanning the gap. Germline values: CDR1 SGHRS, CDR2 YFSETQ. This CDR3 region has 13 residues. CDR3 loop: CASSPSGGTEAFF. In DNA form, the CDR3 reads TGCGCCAGCAGCCCCTCGGGGGGCACTGAAGCTTTCTTT.

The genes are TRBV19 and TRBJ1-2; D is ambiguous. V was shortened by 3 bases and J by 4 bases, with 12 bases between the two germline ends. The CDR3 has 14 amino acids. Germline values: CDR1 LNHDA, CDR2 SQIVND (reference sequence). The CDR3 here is CASSMDARTYGYTF. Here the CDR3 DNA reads TGTGCCAGTAGTATGGACGCTCGCACCTATGGCTACACCTTC.

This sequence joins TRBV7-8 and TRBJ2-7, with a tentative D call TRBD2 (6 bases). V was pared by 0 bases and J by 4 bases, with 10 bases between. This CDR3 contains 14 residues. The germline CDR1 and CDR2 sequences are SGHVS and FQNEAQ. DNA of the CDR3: TGTGCCAGCAGCTTAGCGGGAGGCGGGTACGAGCAGTACTTC. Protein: CASSLAGGGYEQYF.